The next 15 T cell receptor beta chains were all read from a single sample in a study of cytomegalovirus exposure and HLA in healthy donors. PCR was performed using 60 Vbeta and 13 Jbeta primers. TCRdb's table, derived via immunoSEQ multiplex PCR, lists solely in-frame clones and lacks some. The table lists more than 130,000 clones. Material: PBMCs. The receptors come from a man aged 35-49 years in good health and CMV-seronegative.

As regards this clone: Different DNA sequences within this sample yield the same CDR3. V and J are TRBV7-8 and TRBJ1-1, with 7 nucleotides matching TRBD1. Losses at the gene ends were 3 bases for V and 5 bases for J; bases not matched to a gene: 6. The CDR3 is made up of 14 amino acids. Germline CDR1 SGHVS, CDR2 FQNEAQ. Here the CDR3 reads CASSLQTGTTEAFF. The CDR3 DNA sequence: TGTGCCAGCAGCTTGCAGACAGGGACAACTGAAGCTTTCTTT.

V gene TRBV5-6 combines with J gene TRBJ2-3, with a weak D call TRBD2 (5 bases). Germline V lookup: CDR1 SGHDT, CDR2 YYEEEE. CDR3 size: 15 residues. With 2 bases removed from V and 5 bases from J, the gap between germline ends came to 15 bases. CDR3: CASSLLGSSKDTQYF. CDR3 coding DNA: TGTGCCAGCAGCTTACTGGGGAGTTCAAAAGATACGCAGTATTTT.

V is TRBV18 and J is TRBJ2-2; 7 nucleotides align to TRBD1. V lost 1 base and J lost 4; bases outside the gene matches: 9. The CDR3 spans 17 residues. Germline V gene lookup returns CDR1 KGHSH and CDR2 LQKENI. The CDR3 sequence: CASSPLRDRARTGELFF. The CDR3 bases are TGTGCCAGCTCACCACTTAGAGACAGGGCACGCACCGGGGAGCTGTTTTTT.

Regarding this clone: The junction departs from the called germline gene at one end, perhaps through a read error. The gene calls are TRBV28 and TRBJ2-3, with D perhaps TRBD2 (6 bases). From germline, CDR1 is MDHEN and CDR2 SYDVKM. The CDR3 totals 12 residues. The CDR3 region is CASSPEGTREDF. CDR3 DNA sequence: TGTGCCAGCAGTCCCGAGGGGACGAGGGAGGATTTT.

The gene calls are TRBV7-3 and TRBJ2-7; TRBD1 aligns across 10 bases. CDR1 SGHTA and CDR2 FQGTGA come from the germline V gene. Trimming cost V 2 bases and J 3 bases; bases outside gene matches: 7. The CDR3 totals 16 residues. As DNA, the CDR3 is TGTGCCAGCAGCTTAGCGACAGGGGGCTTGTTCTACGAGCAGTACTTC. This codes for CASSLATGGLFYEQYF.

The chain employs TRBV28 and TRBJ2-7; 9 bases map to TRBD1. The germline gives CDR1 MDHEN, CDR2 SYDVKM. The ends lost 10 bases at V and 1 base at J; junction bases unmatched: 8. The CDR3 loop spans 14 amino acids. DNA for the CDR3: TGTGCCACCTTGGGGGGACAGGGATCCTACGAGCAGTACTTC. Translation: CATLGGQGSYEQYF.

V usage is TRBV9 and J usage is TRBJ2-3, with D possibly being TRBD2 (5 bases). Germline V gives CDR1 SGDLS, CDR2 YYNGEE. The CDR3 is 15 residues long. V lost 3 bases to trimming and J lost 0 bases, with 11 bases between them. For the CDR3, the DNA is TGTGCCAGCAGCGCTAGGACTGGGAGCACAGATACGCAGTATTTT. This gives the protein CASSARTGSTDTQYF.

The CDR3 loop reads CASRAQGGDTQYF. The CDR3 region has the DNA TGTGCCAGCAGAGCTCAGGGAGGCGATACGCAGTATTTT. The chain joins TRBV11-2 to TRBJ2-3, with D tentatively TRBD2 (6 bases). The CDR3 is 13 residues long. The germline V and J ends were trimmed by 6 bases and 6 bases, with 13 bases remaining between them. CDR1 SGHAT and CDR2 FQNNGV come from the germline V gene.

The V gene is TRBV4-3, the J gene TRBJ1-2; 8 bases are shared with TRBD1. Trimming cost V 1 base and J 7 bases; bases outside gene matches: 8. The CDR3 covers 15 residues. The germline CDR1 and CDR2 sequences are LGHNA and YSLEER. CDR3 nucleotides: TGCGCCAGCAGCCAAGGGGCAGGGGGCGGAGGTGGCTACACCTTC. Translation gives CASSQGAGGGGGYTF.

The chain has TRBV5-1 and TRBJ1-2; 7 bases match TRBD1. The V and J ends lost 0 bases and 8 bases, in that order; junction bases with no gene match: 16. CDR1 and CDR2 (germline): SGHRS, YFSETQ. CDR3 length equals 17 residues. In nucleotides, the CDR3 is TGCGCCAGCAGCTTGGCCGGGACAGATCCTCGGGCGGGAGGCTACACCTTC. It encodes CASSLAGTDPRAGGYTF.

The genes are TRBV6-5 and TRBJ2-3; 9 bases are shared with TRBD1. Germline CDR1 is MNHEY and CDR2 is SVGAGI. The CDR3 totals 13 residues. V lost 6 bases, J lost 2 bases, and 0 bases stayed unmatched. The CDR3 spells CASRQGATDTQYF. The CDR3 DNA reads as TGTGCCAGCAGACAGGGGGCCACAGATACGCAGTATTTT.

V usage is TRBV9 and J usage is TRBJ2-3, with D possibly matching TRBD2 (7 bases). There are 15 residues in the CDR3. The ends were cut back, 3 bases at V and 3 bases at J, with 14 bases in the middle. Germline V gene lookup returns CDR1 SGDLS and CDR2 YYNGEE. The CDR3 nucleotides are TGTGCCAGCAGCGCCGGAGGGGGGGGGACAGATACGCAGTATTTT. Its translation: CASSAGGGGTDTQYF.

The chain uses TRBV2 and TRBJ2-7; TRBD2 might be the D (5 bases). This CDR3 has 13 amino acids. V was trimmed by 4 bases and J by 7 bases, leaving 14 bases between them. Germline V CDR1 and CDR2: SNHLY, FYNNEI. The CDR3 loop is CASSANSGWEQYF. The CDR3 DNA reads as TGTGCCAGCAGTGCCAACAGCGGCTGGGAGCAGTACTTC.

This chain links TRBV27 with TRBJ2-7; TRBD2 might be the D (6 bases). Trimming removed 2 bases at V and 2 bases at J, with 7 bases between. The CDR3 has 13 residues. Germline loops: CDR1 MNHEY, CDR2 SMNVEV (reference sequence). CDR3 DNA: TGTGCCAGCAGTTTAGGCGGGACCTACGAGCAGTACTTC. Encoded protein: CASSLGGTYEQYF.

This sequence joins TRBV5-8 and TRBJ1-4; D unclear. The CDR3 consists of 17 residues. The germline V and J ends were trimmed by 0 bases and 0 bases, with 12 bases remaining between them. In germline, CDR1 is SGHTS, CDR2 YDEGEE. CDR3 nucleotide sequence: TGTGCCAGCAGCTTGGGAACTGGGCCCGCAACTAATGAAAAACTGTTTTTT. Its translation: CASSLGTGPATNEKLFF.